This TCR beta chain comes out of a study of blood T cell repertoires in COVID-19. In the study's own analysis: For nucleated cells, counts were estimated from reference gene primer amplification. The data were produced by immunoSEQ multiplex PCR, yet TCRdb's version contains in-frame clones alone and is incomplete. D and trimming were read from the DNA, whereas the V and J calls and clone size are those reported in that table. This sample yields 22,000 or so clones, of which roughly nine tenths are seen a single time; 4% to 5% belongs to the top ten. The CDR3 totals 13 residues. Germline V gene sequence: CDR1 KGHSH, CDR2 LQKENI. V lost 6 bases and J 4 bases, leaving 12 bases between the germline ends.

The source is a human donor in a cohort sampled during active COVID-19. The chain employs TRBV18 and TRBJ1-2; a weak D match, TRBD1 (5 bases). Sequencing was carried out using peripheral blood. Here the CDR3 reads CASSPRDTYGYTF. In DNA form, the CDR3 reads TGTGCCAGCTCTCCCAGGGATACCTATGGCTACACCTTC.